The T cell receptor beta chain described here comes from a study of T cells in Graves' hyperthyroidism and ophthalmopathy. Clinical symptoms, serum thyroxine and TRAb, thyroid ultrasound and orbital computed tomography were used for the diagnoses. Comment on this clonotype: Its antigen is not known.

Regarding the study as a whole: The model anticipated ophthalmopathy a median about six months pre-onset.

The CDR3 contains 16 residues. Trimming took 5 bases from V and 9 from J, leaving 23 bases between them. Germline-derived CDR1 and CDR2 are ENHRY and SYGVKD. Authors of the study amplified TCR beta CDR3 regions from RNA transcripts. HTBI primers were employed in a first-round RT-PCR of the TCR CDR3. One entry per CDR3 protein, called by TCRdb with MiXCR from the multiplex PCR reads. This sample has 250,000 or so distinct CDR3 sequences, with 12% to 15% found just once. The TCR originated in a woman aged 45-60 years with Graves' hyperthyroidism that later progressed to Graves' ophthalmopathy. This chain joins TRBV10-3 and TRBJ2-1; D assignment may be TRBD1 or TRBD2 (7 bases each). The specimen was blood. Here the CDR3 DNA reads TGTGCCATCAGTAACCCCCTGAGGGGGCGGGAGCCTGAGCAGTTCTTC. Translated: CAISNPLRGREPEQFF.